The 25 T cell receptor beta chains listed next were all sequenced from one sample in a study of human T cells and chemical hapten exposure. In TCRdb, the RACE reads were re-called with MiXCR into one record per CDR3 protein. The sample lists roughly 86,000 distinct CDR3 sequences; roughly a tenth were seen once. Sample time point: patch test 1, 2 weeks after DPC sensitization. Treatment defined: therapeutic diphenylcyclopropenone sensitization with weekly scalp DPC. The material was whole blood, obtained in connection with sensitization to the hapten diphenylcyclopropenone (DPC). Receptors originate from a man aged 40-55 years with alopecia areata. Some clones in this sample may be carry-over from other donors' samples.

In DNA, the CDR3 is TGCAGCGTAGGTTGGGCAAATCAGCCCCAGCATTTT. Amino acids: CSVGWANQPQHF. The chain links TRBV29-1 to TRBJ1-5; no firm D call. The germline V and J ends were trimmed by 6 bases and 4 bases, with 10 bases remaining between them. The CDR3 has 12 residues. Germline assignment: CDR1 SQVTM and CDR2 ANQGSEA.

The genes are TRBV20-1 and TRBJ2-1; 9 positions match TRBD2. This CDR3 region has 14 residues. V trimming: 3 bases; J trimming: 9 bases; junction bases outside the gene matches: 9. Germline V gene sequence: CDR1 DFQATT, CDR2 SNEGSKA (reference sequence). The CDR3 loop reads CSASWASGNGEQFF. The CDR3 DNA is TGCAGTGCTAGTTGGGCTAGCGGGAATGGTGAGCAGTTCTTC.

The genes are TRBV13 and TRBJ2-5, with 9 positions matching TRBD1. CDR1 and CDR2 (germline): PRHDT, FYEKMQ (reference sequence). The CDR3 runs 17 residues. J gave up 2 bases and V 2 bases, and 9 bases lay outside the gene matches. Here the CDR3 reads CASSLIGQGPLQETQYF. DNA of the CDR3: TGTGCCAGCAGCTTAATTGGACAGGGGCCGTTGCAAGAGACCCAGTACTTC.

The rearrangement joins TRBV11-2 to TRBJ2-5; 12 bases are a match to TRBD1. The CDR3 runs to 15 residues. CDR1 is SGHAT, CDR2 FQNNGV, per germline. The ends lost 5 bases at V and 3 bases at J; junction bases unmatched: 4. The CDR3 DNA reads TGTGCCAGCAGCCTCGGGACAGGGGGCGAAGAGACCCAGTACTTC. Translating gives CASSLGTGGEETQYF.

This chain connects TRBV7-2 to TRBJ2-1, with D perhaps TRBD1 or TRBD2 (6 bases each). The germline V gene has CDR1 SGHTA and CDR2 FQGNSA. The CDR3 runs 15 residues. V was clipped by 1 base and J by 10 bases, with 17 bases between them. The CDR3 here is CASSLVNVKGGEQFF. The CDR3 coding sequence is TGTGCCAGCAGCTTAGTTAACGTCAAGGGGGGAGAGCAGTTCTTC.

The chain employs TRBV4-3 and TRBJ2-3; possible D gene TRBD1, 5 bases. CDR1 and CDR2 from the germline V gene are LGHNA and YSLEER. CDR3 length: 17 amino acids. V was shortened by 4 bases and J by 2 bases, with 19 bases between the two germline ends. This CDR3 reads CASSRFIDRLSTDTQYF. The CDR3 nucleotides read TGCGCCAGCAGCCGCTTCATTGACAGACTTTCCACAGATACGCAGTATTTT.

The chain combines TRBV5-1 with TRBJ2-3; D unresolved. Germline V lookup: CDR1 SGHRS, CDR2 YFSETQ. Deletions cut 0 bases from V and 5 bases from J, with 10 bases between. The CDR3 consists of 14 residues. The DNA for the CDR3 is TGCGCCAGCAGCTTGGAATCGGTAATAGATACGCAGTATTTT. The encoded protein is CASSLESVIDTQYF.

The chain has TRBV4-3 and TRBJ2-7; D might be TRBD2 (6 bases). There are 14 residues in the CDR3. V was shortened by 5 bases and J by 2 bases, with 13 bases between the two germline ends. Per germline, CDR1 LGHNA and CDR2 YSLEER. CDR3 loop: CASSSRESPYEQYV. CDR3 coding DNA: TGCGCCAGCAGCTCACGGGAGTCACCCTACGAGCAGTACGTC.

A note on this clonotype: A read error may produce the germline difference seen at one junction end. CDR3 nucleotides: TGTGCCAGCAGGGAAGCCCACGAGCAGTACTTC. Protein sequence: CASREAHEQYF. The V gene is TRBV2, the J gene TRBJ2-7; D not certain. This CDR3 comprises 11 residues. The germline gives CDR1 SNHLY, CDR2 FYNNEI. The full variable domain, with the rest looked up from reference TRBV2 and TRBJ2-7, is EPEVTQTPSHQVTQMGQEVILRCVPISNHLYFYWYRQILGQKVEFLVSFYNNEISEKSEIFDDQFSVERPDGSNFTLKIRSTKLEDSAMYFCASREAHEQYFGPGTRLTVT.

This chain uses TRBV27 with TRBJ2-2, with 10 bases matching TRBD1. Germline CDR1 reads MNHEY; CDR2 reads SMNVEV (reference sequence). With 6 bases clipped from V and 4 bases from J, the junction kept 14 bases outside the gene matches. CDR3 length equals 18 residues. The CDR3 sequence is CASRPGTGEGVGTGELFF. The CDR3 nucleotides are TGTGCCAGCAGACCCGGGACAGGGGAAGGAGTGGGCACCGGGGAGCTGTTTTTT.

In this sample, this clonotype turned up a few times. The chain joins TRBV9 to TRBJ1-5; D uncertain. The CDR3 contains 14 residues. The V gene lost 4 bases and the J gene lost 5 bases, with 13 bases spanning the gap. Looked up from germline, CDR1 is SGDLS and CDR2 is YYNGEE. CDR3 sequence reads: CASSLTPGDQPQHF. In nucleotides, the CDR3 is TGTGCCAGCAGCCTCACTCCCGGGGATCAGCCCCAGCATTTT.

This clonotype was counted between two and nine times. V is TRBV20-1 and J is TRBJ2-3, with TRBD2 matching over 8 bases. This CDR3 has 15 residues. Germline V CDR1 and CDR2: DFQATT, SNEGSKA (reference sequence). V lost 5 bases and J lost 6; bases outside the gene matches: 13. The CDR3 nucleotides are TGCAGTGCTTTCCTGATAGCGGGAAAGGGGGATACGCAGTATTTT. This codes for CSAFLIAGKGDTQYF.

This clonotype was observed many times. The chain recombines TRBV7-8 with TRBJ2-3; no definite D call. This CDR3 is 11 amino acids long. CDR1 is SGHVS and CDR2 is FQNEAQ in the germline V gene. V lost 5 bases and J 5 bases, leaving 5 bases between the germline ends. CDR3 sequence (DNA): TGTGCCAGCAGCCCACTAGATACGCAGTATTTT. It yields the protein CASSPLDTQYF.

This clonotype was counted at least ten times. CDR3 bases: TGCAGTGCTAGGGGACAGGGGAAACGAAGCTCCTATAATTCACCCCTCCACTTT. Translating gives CSARGQGKRSSYNSPLHF. The J gene is TRBJ1-6, the V gene TRBV20-1, with 10 bases fitting TRBD1. The CDR3 covers 18 residues. V lost 3 bases and J lost 0; bases outside the gene matches: 8. Looked up from germline, CDR1 is DFQATT and CDR2 is SNEGSKA (reference sequence).

The rearrangement uses TRBV28 and TRBJ2-7; a possible D gene is TRBD1 (6 bases). There are 14 residues in the CDR3. Germline CDR1 and CDR2: MDHEN and SYDVKM. Between the trimmed V and J ends, which lost 5 bases and 0 bases, there was a span of 11 bases. The CDR3 DNA sequence: TGTGCCAGCAGTGGACAGACAAGCTCCTACGAGCAGTACGTC. Protein: CASSGQTSSYEQYV.

The chain links TRBV4-3 to TRBJ2-2; 9 bases map to TRBD2. V lost 1 base to trimming and J lost 2 bases; unmatched junction nucleotides: 2. Germline V gene data show CDR1 as LGHNA and CDR2 as YSLEER. This CDR3 has 16 residues. The CDR3 loop reads CASSQGAGGNTGELFF. The DNA for the CDR3 is TGCGCCAGCAGCCAAGGAGCGGGAGGTAACACCGGGGAGCTGTTTTTT.

This clonotype was seen a single time. The rearrangement uses TRBV11-2 and TRBJ1-4; no clear D. The CDR3 is 13 residues long. Trimming cost V 5 bases and J 4 bases, with 8 bases left between them. Germline CDR1 is SGHAT and CDR2 is FQNNGV. The DNA for the CDR3 is TGTGCCAGCAGCCCCCTGGGTAATGAAAAACTGTTTTTT. Protein product: CASSPLGNEKLFF.

The chain recombines TRBV10-3 with TRBJ2-7; possibly TRBD1 for D (6 bases). V lost 3 bases to trimming and J lost 0 bases, with 9 bases between them. Germline V gene data show CDR1 as ENHRY and CDR2 as SYGVKD. This CDR3 comprises 14 residues. As DNA, the CDR3 is TGTGCCATCAGTGATGGACAGAGCTCCTACGAGCAGTACGTC. Protein: CAISDGQSSYEQYV.

The V gene is TRBV12-5, the J gene TRBJ2-3; 11 positions agree with TRBD2. Germline V CDR1 and CDR2: LGHNT, FRNRAP. This CDR3 region has 16 residues. V shed 0 bases, J shed 4 bases, and the junction held 3 bases outside the gene matches. The CDR3 region is CASGLVLAGGPDTQYF. Written as DNA, the CDR3 is TGTGCTAGTGGTTTGGTCCTAGCGGGAGGCCCAGATACGCAGTATTTT.

This clonotype was detected a few times. V and J are TRBV7-2 and TRBJ2-3; weak D call: TRBD2 (6 bases). CDR3 length: 15 residues. V shed 1 base and J shed 3 bases, with 11 bases lying between them. The germline gives CDR1 SGHTA, CDR2 FQGNSA. The CDR3 reads CASSLVFSGTDTQYF. CDR3 bases: TGTGCCAGCAGCTTAGTCTTTAGCGGTACAGATACGCAGTATTTT.

This clonotype was recorded once. The CDR3 protein is CASKRQGSTDTQYF. The CDR3 coding sequence is TGTGCCAGCAAAAGACAGGGGAGCACAGATACGCAGTATTTT. The rearrangement joins TRBV6-2 or TRBV6-3 to TRBJ2-3; 8 positions match TRBD1. The trim removed 7 bases at V and 0 bases at J, leaving 3 bases unmatched. In germline, CDR1 is MNHEY, CDR2 SVGEGT. This CDR3 has 14 residues.

The rearrangement links TRBV12-3 or TRBV12-4 to TRBJ2-3, with a tentative D call TRBD2 (6 bases). The germline V and J ends were trimmed by 10 bases and 0 bases, with 17 bases remaining between them. The CDR3 has 15 residues. The chain's CDR3 is CATRDSRTSTDTQYF. The CDR3 DNA reads as TGTGCCACCCGGGACTCGAGGACTAGCACAGATACGCAGTATTTT.

Only a few counts were recorded for this clonotype. This rearrangement joins TRBV11-2 to TRBJ2-1; 7 bases are shared with TRBD1. The CDR3 has 15 amino acids. Germline assignment: CDR1 SGHAT and CDR2 FQNNGV. Trimming at V came to 5 bases and at J to 1 base, leaving 5 bases not matched to a gene. The CDR3 sequence is CASSPRQGSYNEQFF. CDR3 nucleotide sequence: TGTGCCAGCAGCCCCCGACAGGGTTCCTACAATGAGCAGTTCTTC.

The rearrangement links TRBV20-1 to TRBJ2-1; 7 nucleotides agree with TRBD1. CDR3 length: 13 residues. The J segment lost 6 bases and the V segment lost 6 bases, leaving 8 bases of the junction unmatched. Germline assignment: CDR1 DFQATT and CDR2 SNEGSKA (reference sequence). The CDR3 sequence: CSAPGPGGNEQFF. CDR3 coding DNA: TGCAGTGCACCGGGCCCAGGGGGCAATGAGCAGTTCTTC.

The chain combines TRBV5-4 with TRBJ2-1; the D gene could be TRBD1 or TRBD2 (5 bases each). CDR1 is SGHNT, CDR2 YYREEE, per germline (reference sequence). CDR3 length: 15 amino acids. V gave up 6 bases and J gave up 3 bases, with 16 bases separating them. CDR3 in amino acids: CASTGWDRDYNEQFF. The CDR3 DNA reads TGTGCCAGCACCGGTTGGGACCGAGACTACAATGAGCAGTTCTTC.